A selection of T cell receptor beta chains follows, all from one sample in a study of beta chain features in type 1 diabetes. Sequenced by immunoSEQ multiplex PCR; TCRdb stores in-frame clones only, minus some. The sample includes roughly 300,000 clones, 12% to 15% of them seen just once. Sequenced material: central memory CD4+ T cells from blood. The receptors come from a man aged 30 to 39 in good health. Each CDR3 is given with its conserved first and last residue. Fields, in order: V gene, J gene, D gene, clone size, CDR3 DNA, CDR3 protein. A D gene is named only where the DNA matches it firmly. A row's size may be missing; if present it is once, few, many or a size class.

v_gene: TRBV12-2
j_gene: TRBJ1-5
d_gene: .
abundance: .
CDR3nt: TGTGCAAGTCGCTTTATGAGGACCGGGAGCCAGCCCCAGCATTTT
CDR3aa: CASRFMRTGSQPQHF

v_gene: TRBV6-5
j_gene: TRBJ2-7
d_gene: TRBD1
abundance: .
CDR3nt: TGTGCCAGCAGTACCCGTGGACAGGGGGGCTACGAGCAGTACTTC
CDR3aa: CASSTRGQGGYEQYF

v_gene: TRBV25-1
j_gene: TRBJ1-6
d_gene: .
abundance: .
CDR3nt: TGTGCCAGCACCCAGAGTACAGGTTGGGATTCACCCCTCCACTTT
CDR3aa: CASTQSTGWDSPLHF

v_gene: TRBV6-6
j_gene: TRBJ2-7
d_gene: TRBD1
abundance: few
CDR3nt: TGTGCCAGCCGCCAGGACAGGGCCAGCGAGCAGTACTTC
CDR3aa: CASRQDRASEQYF

v_gene: TRBV19
j_gene: TRBJ1-5
d_gene: .
abundance: .
CDR3nt: TGTGCCAGTATGATGGGGACGTCGAATCAGCCCCAGCATTTT
CDR3aa: CASMMGTSNQPQHF

v_gene: TRBV7-8
j_gene: TRBJ2-1
d_gene: TRBD2
abundance: .
CDR3nt: TGTGCCAGCAGCATCGGACTAGGAGGATACAATGAGCAGTTCTTC
CDR3aa: CASSIGLGGYNEQFF

v_gene: TRBV5-6
j_gene: TRBJ1-2
d_gene: .
abundance: .
CDR3nt: TGTGCCAGCAGCTTGGGCTATGGCTACACCTTC
CDR3aa: CASSLGYGYTF

v_gene: TRBV6-4
j_gene: TRBJ2-5
d_gene: TRBD2
abundance: .
CDR3nt: TGTGCCAGGGGTAGGACCGCTAGCGGGAGGGAAAAGGAGACCCAGTACTTC
CDR3aa: CARGRTASGREKETQYF

v_gene: TRBV19
j_gene: TRBJ1-2
d_gene: .
abundance: .
CDR3nt: TGTGCCAGTCAGGGGCAGCACTATGGCTACACCTTC
CDR3aa: CASQGQHYGYTF

v_gene: TRBV11-2
j_gene: TRBJ2-2
d_gene: .
abundance: .
CDR3nt: TGTGCCAGCCTTTTAAGAGACCCGAACACCGGGGAGCTGTTTTTT
CDR3aa: CASLLRDPNTGELFF

v_gene: TRBV15
j_gene: TRBJ2-1
d_gene: TRBD2
abundance: once
CDR3nt: TGTGCCACCAGCAGAGGGGCCGGGACTAACAATGAGCAGTTCTTC
CDR3aa: CATSRGAGTNNEQFF

v_gene: TRBV5-1
j_gene: TRBJ1-1
d_gene: .
abundance: few
CDR3nt: TGCGCCAGCAGCTTGGCTGGAGGGGGTGGGAACACTGAAGCTTTCTTT
CDR3aa: CASSLAGGGGNTEAFF

v_gene: TRBV10-3
j_gene: TRBJ1-5
d_gene: .
abundance: .
CDR3nt: TGTGCCATCAGTGAGTCGAGAGATAATCAGCCCCAGCATTTT
CDR3aa: CAISESRDNQPQHF

v_gene: TRBV10-3
j_gene: TRBJ1-1
d_gene: .
abundance: few
CDR3nt: TGTGCCATCAGAATCAGGACGGAGACTGAAGCTTTCTTT
CDR3aa: CAIRIRTETEAFF

v_gene: TRBV11-3
j_gene: TRBJ2-1
d_gene: .
abundance: .
CDR3nt: TGTGCCAGCAGCAGCAATTGGGGGTACAATGAGCAGTTCTTC
CDR3aa: CASSSNWGYNEQFF

v_gene: TRBV29-1
j_gene: TRBJ2-5
d_gene: TRBD2
abundance: .
CDR3nt: TGCAGCGTCCCTAGCGGGTCCCAAGAGACCCAGTACTTC
CDR3aa: CSVPSGSQETQYF

v_gene: TRBV5-4
j_gene: TRBJ2-5
d_gene: .
abundance: few
CDR3nt: TGTGCCAGCAGCTTGGGACCCACCCCCCAAGAGACCCAGTACTTC
CDR3aa: CASSLGPTPQETQYF

v_gene: TRBV11-3
j_gene: TRBJ2-5
d_gene: TRBD2
abundance: many
CDR3nt: TGTGCCAGCAGCTTAGACCAGGGAGGGCCCGAGACCCAGTACTTC
CDR3aa: CASSLDQGGPETQYF

v_gene: TRBV7-9
j_gene: TRBJ1-6
d_gene: TRBD1
abundance: few
CDR3nt: TGTGCCAGCAGCCCCGACAGGGGGGGAAATTCACCCCTCCACTTT
CDR3aa: CASSPDRGGNSPLHF

v_gene: TRBV28
j_gene: TRBJ1-4
d_gene: .
abundance: .
CDR3nt: TGTGCCAGCACCCCGGGGGATTTGGGGGAAAAACTGTTTTTT
CDR3aa: CASTPGDLGEKLFF

v_gene: TRBV29-1
j_gene: TRBJ1-4
d_gene: .
abundance: .
CDR3nt: TGCAGCGTAGTAATTAGAGGACGGCTGTTTTTT
CDR3aa: CSVVIRGRLFF

v_gene: TRBV14
j_gene: TRBJ1-2
d_gene: .
abundance: few
CDR3nt: TGTGCCAGCAGCCTGGGACCGACCTATGGCTACACCTTC
CDR3aa: CASSLGPTYGYTF

v_gene: TRBV5-4
j_gene: TRBJ1-2
d_gene: TRBD1
abundance: many
CDR3nt: TGTGCCAGCAGCGAGGACAGGGTGTGGTATGGCTACACCTTC
CDR3aa: CASSEDRVWYGYTF

v_gene: TRBV6-1
j_gene: TRBJ2-1
d_gene: TRBD1
abundance: few
CDR3nt: TGTGCCAGCACGAGTAGGGGGCAGATCATGAATGAGCAGTTCTTC
CDR3aa: CASTSRGQIMNEQFF

v_gene: TRBV2
j_gene: TRBJ1-1
d_gene: .
abundance: .
CDR3nt: TGTGCCAGCAGTGACGTAATCGGGGACAAGGGCGCTGAAGCTTTCTTT
CDR3aa: CASSDVIGDKGAEAFF

v_gene: TRBV6-1
j_gene: TRBJ1-6
d_gene: TRBD1
abundance: .
CDR3nt: TGTGCCAGCACCCAGGGGGACACTAGGATGGGGTTACTCCACTTT
CDR3aa: CASTQGDTRMGLLHF

v_gene: TRBV4-3
j_gene: TRBJ2-1
d_gene: .
abundance: .
CDR3nt: TGCGCCAGCAGCCAAGGGGGGGAAACCTACAATGAGCAGTTCTTC
CDR3aa: CASSQGGETYNEQFF

v_gene: TRBV6-5
j_gene: TRBJ2-5
d_gene: TRBD1
abundance: .
CDR3nt: TGTGCCAGCAGACTAGGTGGGACAGGGGCGGAGACCCAGTACTTC
CDR3aa: CASRLGGTGAETQYF

v_gene: TRBV11-2
j_gene: TRBJ2-7
d_gene: TRBD1
abundance: .
CDR3nt: TGTGCCAGCTCCCGGGGCAGGGGGCTGAGAGCCTCCGAGCAGTACTTC
CDR3aa: CASSRGRGLRASEQYF

v_gene: TRBV2
j_gene: TRBJ1-4
d_gene: .
abundance: few
CDR3nt: TGTGCCACCGGGACGCATGATGAAAAACTGTTTTTT
CDR3aa: CATGTHDEKLFF

v_gene: TRBV11-2
j_gene: TRBJ2-4
d_gene: .
abundance: .
CDR3nt: TGTGCCAGCAGAGAACAGGGGAGGGACATTCAGTACTTC
CDR3aa: CASREQGRDIQYF

v_gene: TRBV5-5
j_gene: TRBJ1-2
d_gene: .
abundance: .
CDR3nt: TGTGCCAGCAGCTTGTACGTCGACAGGAACTATGGCTACACCTTC
CDR3aa: CASSLYVDRNYGYTF

v_gene: TRBV28
j_gene: TRBJ1-5
d_gene: .
abundance: .
CDR3nt: TGTGCCAGCAGTACCCCGGAGGGCGATCAGCCCCAGCATTTT
CDR3aa: CASSTPEGDQPQHF

v_gene: TRBV27
j_gene: TRBJ2-7
d_gene: .
abundance: .
CDR3nt: TGTGCCAGCAGTTTCCTAGCGACTACCTACGAGCAGTACTTC
CDR3aa: CASSFLATTYEQYF

v_gene: TRBV19
j_gene: TRBJ2-1
d_gene: .
abundance: .
CDR3nt: TGTGCCAGTAGTAGGCCCGGGGAGCAATTCTCCTACAATGAGCAGTTCTTC
CDR3aa: CASSRPGEQFSYNEQFF

v_gene: TRBV11-2
j_gene: TRBJ2-5
d_gene: TRBD1
abundance: .
CDR3nt: TGTGCCAGCAGCTTAAGCGGGACAGGGGAACAGACCCAGTACTTC
CDR3aa: CASSLSGTGEQTQYF

v_gene: TRBV18
j_gene: TRBJ2-5
d_gene: .
abundance: .
CDR3nt: TGTGCCAGCTCACCTACACAGGGCGCAACGTTAGAGACCCAGTACTTC
CDR3aa: CASSPTQGATLETQYF

v_gene: TRBV5-6
j_gene: TRBJ2-3
d_gene: .
abundance: .
CDR3nt: TGTGCCAGCAGCCCCCGGGTGGGCAGGGGTGGAGATACGCAGTATTTT
CDR3aa: CASSPRVGRGGDTQYF

v_gene: TRBV4-3
j_gene: TRBJ2-7
d_gene: TRBD1
abundance: .
CDR3nt: TGCGCCAGCAGCCAAGTACAGGGGTCGGACTCCTACGAGCAGTACTTC
CDR3aa: CASSQVQGSDSYEQYF

v_gene: TRBV5-5
j_gene: TRBJ1-4
d_gene: .
abundance: .
CDR3nt: TGTGCCAGCAGCCAAGATGGTACTAATGAAAAACTGTTTTTT
CDR3aa: CASSQDGTNEKLFF

v_gene: TRBV5-1
j_gene: TRBJ2-7
d_gene: .
abundance: .
CDR3nt: TGCGCCAGCAGCTTGGTTCTGGGTACGTCCTACGAGCAGTACTTC
CDR3aa: CASSLVLGTSYEQYF